Listed here is a single TCR beta chain. V lost 1 base, J lost 1 base, and 2 bases stayed unmatched. Germline CDR1 is SNHLY and CDR2 is FYNNEI. The CDR3 sequence is 15 residues long. This entry belongs to a study of blood T cell repertoires in COVID-19. Study-wide context: Samples representing acute and convalescent COVID-19 were sourced from the United States, Italy and Spain. Sample material is recorded as cDNA or gDNA derived from T cells, B-cell-depleted T cells, or PBMCs.

Data came from immunoSEQ multiplex PCR; TCRdb stores just in-frame clones and leaves some out. The sample lists about 200,000 clones; roughly 91% were seen once. Adults between about 18 and 95 years of age took part from about 24 US areas. In assigning cohorts, the study relied on participant-reported clinical history. The sample taken for sequencing was PBMCs or T cells enriched from blood (not recorded which). The chain couples TRBV2 to TRBJ1-1, with 8 bases aligning to TRBD1. The sequence derives from a young woman with acute COVID-19. The CDR3 DNA reads as TGTGCCAGCAGTGAAGTGGGACAGGAGAACACTGAAGCTTTCTTT. Translation gives CASSEVGQENTEAFF.